Below, one T cell receptor (beta chain) is given with its context. The germline V gene has CDR1 MNHEY and CDR2 SMNVEV (reference sequence). V dropped 5 bases and J dropped 3 bases, with 14 bases sitting between them. The CDR3 extends over 15 amino acids. This specimen comes from a study of blood T cell repertoires in COVID-19. Study-wide context: PBMCs, B-cell-depleted T cells, or T cells provided the cDNA or gDNA that made up the material.

Libraries were prepared by immunoSEQ multiplex PCR; TCRdb keeps only in-frame clonotypes and omits some of them. Here the sample spans fewer than 250,000 clones, around 83% being singletons. What was sequenced was peripheral blood. The chain recombines TRBV27 with TRBJ2-1; weak D call: TRBD2 (6 bases). The sequence came from a woman aged 45 to 65 with acute or convalescent COVID-19. The CDR3 sequence is CASSLNSGFYNEQFF. The DNA for the CDR3 is TGTGCCAGCAGTCTAAATAGCGGATTCTACAATGAGCAGTTCTTC.